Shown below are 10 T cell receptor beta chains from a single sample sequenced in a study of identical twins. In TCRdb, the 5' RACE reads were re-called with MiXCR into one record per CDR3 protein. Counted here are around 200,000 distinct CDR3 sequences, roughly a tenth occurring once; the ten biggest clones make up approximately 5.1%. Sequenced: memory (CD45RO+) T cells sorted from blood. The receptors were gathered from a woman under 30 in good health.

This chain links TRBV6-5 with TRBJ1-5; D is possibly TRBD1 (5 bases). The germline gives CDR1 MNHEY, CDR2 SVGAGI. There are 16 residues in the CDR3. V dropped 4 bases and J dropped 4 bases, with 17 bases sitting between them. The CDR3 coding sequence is TGTGCCAGCAGTTTGGGGGGAGGGGTAGGGAATCAGCCCCAGCATTTT. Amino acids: CASSLGGGVGNQPQHF.

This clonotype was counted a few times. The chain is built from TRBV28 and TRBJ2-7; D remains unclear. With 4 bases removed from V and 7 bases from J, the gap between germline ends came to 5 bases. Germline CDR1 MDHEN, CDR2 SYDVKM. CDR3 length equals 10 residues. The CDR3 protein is CASSSGEQYF. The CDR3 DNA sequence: TGTGCCAGCAGTTCCGGTGAGCAGTACTTC. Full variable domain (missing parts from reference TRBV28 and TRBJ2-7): DVKVTQSSRYLVKRTGEKVFLECVQDMDHENMFWYRQDPGLGLRLIYFSYDVKMKEKGDIPEGYSVSREKKERFSLILESASTNQTSMYLCASSSGEQYFGPGTRLTVT.

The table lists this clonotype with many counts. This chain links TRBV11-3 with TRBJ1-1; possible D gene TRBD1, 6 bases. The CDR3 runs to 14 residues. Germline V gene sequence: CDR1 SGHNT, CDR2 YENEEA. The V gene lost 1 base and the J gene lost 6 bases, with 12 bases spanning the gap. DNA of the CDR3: TGTGCCAGCAGCTTAGCCGGGGGCCACGCTGAAGCTTTCTTT. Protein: CASSLAGGHAEAFF.

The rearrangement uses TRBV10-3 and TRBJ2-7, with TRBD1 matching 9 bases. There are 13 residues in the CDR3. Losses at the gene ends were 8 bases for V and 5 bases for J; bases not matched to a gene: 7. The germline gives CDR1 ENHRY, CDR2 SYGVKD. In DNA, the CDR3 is TGTGCCATCTCTCGGGACAGGGACCACGAGCAGTACTTC. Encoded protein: CAISRDRDHEQYF.

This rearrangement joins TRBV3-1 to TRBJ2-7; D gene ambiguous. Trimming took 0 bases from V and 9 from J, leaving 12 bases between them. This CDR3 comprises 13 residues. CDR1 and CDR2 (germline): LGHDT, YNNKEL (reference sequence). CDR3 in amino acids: CASSQELELGQYF. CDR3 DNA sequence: TGTGCCAGCAGCCAAGAGTTGGAGCTAGGGCAGTACTTC.

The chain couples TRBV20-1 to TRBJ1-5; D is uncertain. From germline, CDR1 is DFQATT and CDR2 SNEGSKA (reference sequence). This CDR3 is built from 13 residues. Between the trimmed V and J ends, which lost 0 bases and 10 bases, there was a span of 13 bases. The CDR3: CSARDLRTGPQHF. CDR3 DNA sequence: TGCAGTGCTAGAGATCTAAGAACTGGTCCCCAGCATTTT.

The chain's CDR3 is CASSLKPGYEQYF. The CDR3 DNA reads TGTGCCAGCAGCTTAAAGCCTGGCTACGAGCAGTACTTC. The chain carries TRBV7-2 and TRBJ2-7; D ambiguous. V was pared by 2 bases and J by 3 bases, with 8 bases between. Germline V gene data show CDR1 as SGHTA and CDR2 as FQGNSA. CDR3 length: 13 residues.

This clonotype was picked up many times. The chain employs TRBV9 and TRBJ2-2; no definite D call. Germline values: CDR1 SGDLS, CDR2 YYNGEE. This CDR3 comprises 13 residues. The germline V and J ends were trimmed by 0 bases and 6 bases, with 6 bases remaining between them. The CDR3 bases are TGTGCCAGCAGCGTAGAGTCGGCCGGGGAGCTGTTTTTT. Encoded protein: CASSVESAGELFF. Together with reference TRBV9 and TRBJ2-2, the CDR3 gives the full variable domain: DSGVTQTPKHLITATGQRVTLRCSPRSGDLSVYWYQQSLDQGLQFLIQYYNGEERAKGNILERFSAQQFPDLHSELNLSSLELGDSALYFCASSVESAGELFFGEGSRLTVL.

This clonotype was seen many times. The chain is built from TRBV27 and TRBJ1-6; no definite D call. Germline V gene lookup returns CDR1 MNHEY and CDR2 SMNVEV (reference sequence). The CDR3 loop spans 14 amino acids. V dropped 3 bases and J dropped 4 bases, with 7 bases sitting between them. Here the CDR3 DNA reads TGTGCCAGCAGTTTCATCCAATATAATTCACCCCTCCACTTT. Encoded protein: CASSFIQYNSPLHF.

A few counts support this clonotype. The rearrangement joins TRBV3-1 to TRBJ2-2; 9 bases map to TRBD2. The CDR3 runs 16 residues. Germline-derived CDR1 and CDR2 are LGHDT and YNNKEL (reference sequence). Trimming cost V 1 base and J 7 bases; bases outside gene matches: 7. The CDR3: CASSQVGGGAVGELFF. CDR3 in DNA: TGTGCCAGCAGCCAAGTAGGCGGGGGGGCCGTCGGGGAGCTGTTTTTT.